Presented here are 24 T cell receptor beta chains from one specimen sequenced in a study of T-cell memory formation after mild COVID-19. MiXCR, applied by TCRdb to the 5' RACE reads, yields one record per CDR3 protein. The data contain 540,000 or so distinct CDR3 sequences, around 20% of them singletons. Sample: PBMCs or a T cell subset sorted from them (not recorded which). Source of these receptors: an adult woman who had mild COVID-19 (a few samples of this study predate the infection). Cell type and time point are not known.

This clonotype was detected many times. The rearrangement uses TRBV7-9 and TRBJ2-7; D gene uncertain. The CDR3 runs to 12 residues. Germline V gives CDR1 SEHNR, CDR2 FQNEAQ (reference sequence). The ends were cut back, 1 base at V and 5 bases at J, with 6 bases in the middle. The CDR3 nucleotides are TGTGCCAGCAGCTTAGGAGTAGACGAGCAGTACTTC. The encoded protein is CASSLGVDEQYF.

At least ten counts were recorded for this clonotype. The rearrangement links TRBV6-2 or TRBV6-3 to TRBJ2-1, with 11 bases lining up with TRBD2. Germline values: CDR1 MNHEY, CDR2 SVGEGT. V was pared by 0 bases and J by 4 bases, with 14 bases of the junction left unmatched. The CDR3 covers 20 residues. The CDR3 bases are TGTGCCAGCAGTTACTCGGGGCTAGCGGGAGGTCCTAAAATTTACAATGAGCAGTTCTTC. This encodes CASSYSGLAGGPKIYNEQFF.

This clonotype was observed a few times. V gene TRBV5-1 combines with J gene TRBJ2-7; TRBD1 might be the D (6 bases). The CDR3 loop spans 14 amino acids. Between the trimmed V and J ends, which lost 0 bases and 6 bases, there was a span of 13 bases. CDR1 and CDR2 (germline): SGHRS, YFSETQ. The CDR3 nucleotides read TGCGCCAGCAGCTTGGGCCAAGGCAGGGGCGAGCAGTACTTC. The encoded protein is CASSLGQGRGEQYF.

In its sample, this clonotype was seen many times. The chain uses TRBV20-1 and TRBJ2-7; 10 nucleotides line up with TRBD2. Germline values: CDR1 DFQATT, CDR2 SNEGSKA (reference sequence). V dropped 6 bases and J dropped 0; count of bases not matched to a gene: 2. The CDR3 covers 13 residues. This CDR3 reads CSARTSGSYEQYF. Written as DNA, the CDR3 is TGCAGTGCGAGGACTAGCGGCTCCTACGAGCAGTACTTC.

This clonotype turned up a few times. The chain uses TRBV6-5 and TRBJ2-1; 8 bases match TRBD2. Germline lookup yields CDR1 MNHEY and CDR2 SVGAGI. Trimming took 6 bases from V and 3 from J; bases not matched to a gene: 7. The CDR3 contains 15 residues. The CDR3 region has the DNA TGTGCCAGCAGCGCACTAGCGGAGTTCTACAATGAGCAGTTCTTC. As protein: CASSALAEFYNEQFF.

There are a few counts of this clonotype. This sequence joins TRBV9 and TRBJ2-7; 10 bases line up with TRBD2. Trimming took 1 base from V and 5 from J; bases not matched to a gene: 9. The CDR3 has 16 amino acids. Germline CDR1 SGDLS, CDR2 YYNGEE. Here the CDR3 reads CASSVSGRALVDEQYF. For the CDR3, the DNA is TGTGCCAGCAGCGTAAGCGGGAGGGCCCTCGTCGACGAGCAGTACTTC.

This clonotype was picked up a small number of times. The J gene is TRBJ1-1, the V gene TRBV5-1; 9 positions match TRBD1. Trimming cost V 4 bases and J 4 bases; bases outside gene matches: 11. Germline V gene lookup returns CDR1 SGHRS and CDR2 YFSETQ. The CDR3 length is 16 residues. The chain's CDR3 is CASSPNGDRAVTEAFF. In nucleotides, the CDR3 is TGCGCCAGCAGCCCCAACGGGGACAGGGCGGTCACTGAAGCTTTCTTT.

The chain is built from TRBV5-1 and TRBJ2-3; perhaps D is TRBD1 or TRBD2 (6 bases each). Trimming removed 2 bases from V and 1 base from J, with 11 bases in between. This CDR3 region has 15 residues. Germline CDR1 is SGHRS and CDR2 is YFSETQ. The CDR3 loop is CASSFPGGRTDTQYF. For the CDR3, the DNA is TGCGCCAGCAGCTTTCCCGGGGGCCGCACAGATACGCAGTATTTT. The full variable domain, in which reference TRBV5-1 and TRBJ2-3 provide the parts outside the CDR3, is KAGVTQTPRYLIKTRGQQVTLSCSPISGHRSVSWYQQTPGQGLQFLFEYFSETQRNKGNFPGRFSGRQFSNSRSEMNVSTLELGDSALYLCASSFPGGRTDTQYFGPGTRLTVL.

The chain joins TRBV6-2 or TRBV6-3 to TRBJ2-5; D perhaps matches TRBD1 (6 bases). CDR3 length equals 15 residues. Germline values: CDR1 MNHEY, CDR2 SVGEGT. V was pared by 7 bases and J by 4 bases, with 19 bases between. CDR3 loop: CASNNRDRLAETQYF. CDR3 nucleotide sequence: TGTGCCAGCAATAACAGGGATCGCCTAGCAGAGACCCAGTACTTC.

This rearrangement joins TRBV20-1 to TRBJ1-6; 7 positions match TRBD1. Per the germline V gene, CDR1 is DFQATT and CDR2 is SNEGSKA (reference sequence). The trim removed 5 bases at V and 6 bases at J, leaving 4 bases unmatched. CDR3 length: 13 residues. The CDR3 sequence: CSAEGTANSPLHF. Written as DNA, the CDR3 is TGCAGTGCTGAGGGGACAGCTAATTCACCCCTCCACTTT.

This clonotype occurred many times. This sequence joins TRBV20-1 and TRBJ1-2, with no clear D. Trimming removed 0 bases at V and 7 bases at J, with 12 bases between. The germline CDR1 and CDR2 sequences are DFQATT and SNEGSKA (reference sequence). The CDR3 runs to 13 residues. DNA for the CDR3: TGCAGTGCTAGAGATGGTCCCGGATCTGGCTACACCTTC. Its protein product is CSARDGPGSGYTF.

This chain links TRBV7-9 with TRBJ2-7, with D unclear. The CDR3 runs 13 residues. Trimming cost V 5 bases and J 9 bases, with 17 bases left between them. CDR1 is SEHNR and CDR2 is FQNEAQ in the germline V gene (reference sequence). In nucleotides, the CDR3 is TGTGCCAGCAGCCGGCCTATGGATCAAGGGCAGTACTTC. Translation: CASSRPMDQGQYF. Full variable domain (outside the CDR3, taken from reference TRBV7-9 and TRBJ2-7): DTGVSQNPRHKITKRGQNVTFRCDPISEHNRLYWYRQTLGQGPEFLTYFQNEAQLEKSRLLSDRFSAERPKGSFSTLEIQRTEQGDSAMYLCASSRPMDQGQYFGPGTRLTVT.

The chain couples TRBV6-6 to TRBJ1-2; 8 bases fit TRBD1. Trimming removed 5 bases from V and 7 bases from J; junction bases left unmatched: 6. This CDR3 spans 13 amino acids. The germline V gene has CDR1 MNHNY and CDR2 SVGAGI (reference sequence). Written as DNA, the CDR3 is TGTGCCAGCAGTCCCAGGGGGCTGAGTGGCTACACCTTC. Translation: CASSPRGLSGYTF.

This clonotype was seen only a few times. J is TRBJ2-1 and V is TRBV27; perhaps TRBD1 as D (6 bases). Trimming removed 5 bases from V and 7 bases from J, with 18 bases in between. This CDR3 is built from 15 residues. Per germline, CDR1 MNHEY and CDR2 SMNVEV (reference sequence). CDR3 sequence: CASSKRDLGTNEQFF. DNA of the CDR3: TGTGCCAGCAGTAAACGGGACCTAGGGACAAATGAGCAGTTCTTC.

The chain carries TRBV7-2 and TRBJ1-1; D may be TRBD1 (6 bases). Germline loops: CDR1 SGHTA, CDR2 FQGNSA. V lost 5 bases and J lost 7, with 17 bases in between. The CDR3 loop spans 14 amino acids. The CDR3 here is CASSPGGYRGEAFF. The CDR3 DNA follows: TGTGCCAGCAGCCCCGGGGGCTATCGGGGTGAAGCTTTCTTT.

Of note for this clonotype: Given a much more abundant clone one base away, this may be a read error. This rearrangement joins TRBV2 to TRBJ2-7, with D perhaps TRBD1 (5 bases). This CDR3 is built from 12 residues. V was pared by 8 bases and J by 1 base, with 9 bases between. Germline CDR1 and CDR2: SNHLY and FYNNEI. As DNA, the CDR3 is TGTGCCAGCCGACAGAGATCCTACGAGCAGTACTTC. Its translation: CASRQRSYEQYF.

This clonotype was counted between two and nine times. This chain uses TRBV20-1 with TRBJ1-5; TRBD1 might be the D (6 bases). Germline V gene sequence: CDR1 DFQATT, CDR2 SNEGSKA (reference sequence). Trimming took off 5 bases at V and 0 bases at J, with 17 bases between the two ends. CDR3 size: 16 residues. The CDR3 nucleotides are TGCAGTGCTGGCCCAGTCGGGGGCCTTAGCAATCAGCCCCAGCATTTT. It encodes CSAGPVGGLSNQPQHF.

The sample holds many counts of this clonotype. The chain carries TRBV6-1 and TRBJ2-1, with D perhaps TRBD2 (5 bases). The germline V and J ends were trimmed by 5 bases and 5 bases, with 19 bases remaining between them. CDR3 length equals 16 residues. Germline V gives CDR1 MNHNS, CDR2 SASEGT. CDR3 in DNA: TGTGCCAGCAGTCTCGAACTTGGACTTCTTAACAATGAGCAGTTCTTC. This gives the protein CASSLELGLLNNEQFF.

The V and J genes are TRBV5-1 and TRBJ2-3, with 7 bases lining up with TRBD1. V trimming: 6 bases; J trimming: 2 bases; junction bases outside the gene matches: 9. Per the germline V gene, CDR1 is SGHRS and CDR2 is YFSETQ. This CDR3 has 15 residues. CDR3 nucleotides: TGCGCCAGCAACCTCGGTAGGGGGCCCACAGATACGCAGTATTTT. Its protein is CASNLGRGPTDTQYF.

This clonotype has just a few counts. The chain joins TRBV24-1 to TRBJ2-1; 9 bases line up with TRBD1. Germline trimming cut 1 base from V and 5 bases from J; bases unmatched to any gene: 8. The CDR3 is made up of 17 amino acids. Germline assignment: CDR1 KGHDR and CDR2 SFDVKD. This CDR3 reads CATSDLPGTGIHNEQFF. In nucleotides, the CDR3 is TGTGCCACCAGTGATTTACCCGGGACAGGGATACACAATGAGCAGTTCTTC.

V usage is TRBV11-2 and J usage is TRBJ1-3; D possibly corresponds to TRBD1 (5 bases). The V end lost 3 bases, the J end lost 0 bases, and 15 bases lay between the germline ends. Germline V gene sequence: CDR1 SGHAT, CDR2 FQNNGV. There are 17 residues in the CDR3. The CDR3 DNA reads TGTGCCAGCAGCTTGAAGTTTTGGCAGGGCTCTGGAAACACCATATATTTT. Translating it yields CASSLKFWQGSGNTIYF.

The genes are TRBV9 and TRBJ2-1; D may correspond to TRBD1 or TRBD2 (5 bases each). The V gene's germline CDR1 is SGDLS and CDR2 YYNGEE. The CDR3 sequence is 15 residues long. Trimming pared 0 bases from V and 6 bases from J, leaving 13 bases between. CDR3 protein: CASSVGGVSSNEQFF. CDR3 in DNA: TGTGCCAGCAGCGTAGGAGGGGTTAGCAGCAATGAGCAGTTCTTC.

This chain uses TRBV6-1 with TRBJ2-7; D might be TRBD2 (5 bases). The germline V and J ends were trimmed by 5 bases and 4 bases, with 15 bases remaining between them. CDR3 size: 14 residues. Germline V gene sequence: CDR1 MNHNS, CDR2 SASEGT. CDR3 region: CASSRTAGVYEQYF. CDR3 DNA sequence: TGTGCCAGCAGTAGGACTGCAGGAGTTTACGAGCAGTACTTC.

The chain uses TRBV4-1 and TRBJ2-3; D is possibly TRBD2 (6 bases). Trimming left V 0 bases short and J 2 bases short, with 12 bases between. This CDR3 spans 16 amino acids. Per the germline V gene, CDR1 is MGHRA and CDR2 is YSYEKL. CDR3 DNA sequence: TGCGCCAGCAGCCAAGAGCCCCGGGACTTCACAGATACGCAGTATTTT. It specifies CASSQEPRDFTDTQYF.